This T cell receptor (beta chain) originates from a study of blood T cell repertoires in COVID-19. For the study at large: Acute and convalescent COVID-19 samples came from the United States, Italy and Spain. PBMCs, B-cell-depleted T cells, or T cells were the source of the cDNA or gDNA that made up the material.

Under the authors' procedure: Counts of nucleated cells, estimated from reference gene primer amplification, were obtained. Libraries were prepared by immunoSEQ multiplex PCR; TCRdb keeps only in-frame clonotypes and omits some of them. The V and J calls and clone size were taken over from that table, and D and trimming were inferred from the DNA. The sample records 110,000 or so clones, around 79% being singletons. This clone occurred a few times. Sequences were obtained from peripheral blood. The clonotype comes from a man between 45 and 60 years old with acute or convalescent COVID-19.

The CDR3 region is CASSLKGGTDYGYTF. In DNA form, the CDR3 reads TGTGCCAGCAGCTTAAAAGGGGGTACGGACTATGGCTACACCTTC. The chain combines TRBV7-3 with TRBJ1-2; TRBD1 is a possible D gene (6 bases). Germline V gives CDR1 SGHTA, CDR2 FQGTGA. The germline V and J ends were trimmed by 1 base and 3 bases, with 12 bases remaining between them. The CDR3 has 15 amino acids.